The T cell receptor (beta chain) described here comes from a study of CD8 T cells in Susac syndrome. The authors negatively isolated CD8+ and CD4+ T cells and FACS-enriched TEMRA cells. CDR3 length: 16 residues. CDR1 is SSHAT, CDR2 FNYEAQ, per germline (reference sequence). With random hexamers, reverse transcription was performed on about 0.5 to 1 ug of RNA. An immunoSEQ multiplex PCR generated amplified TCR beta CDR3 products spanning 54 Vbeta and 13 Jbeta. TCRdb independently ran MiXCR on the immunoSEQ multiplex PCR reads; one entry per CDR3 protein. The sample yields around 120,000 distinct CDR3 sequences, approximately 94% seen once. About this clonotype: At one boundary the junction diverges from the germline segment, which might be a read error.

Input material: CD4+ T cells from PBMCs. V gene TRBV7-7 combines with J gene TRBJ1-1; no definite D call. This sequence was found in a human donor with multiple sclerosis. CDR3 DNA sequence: TGTGCTAGCAGCCCCTTACCGCGGGATACGGCGGCTGAAGCTTTCTTT. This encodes CASSPLPRDTAAEAFF.